This T cell receptor beta chain was sequenced in a study of cytomegalovirus exposure and HLA in healthy donors. Germline-derived CDR1 and CDR2 are SGHNT and YENEEA. This CDR3 has 16 amino acids. J lost 3 bases, V lost 5 bases, and 5 bases had no gene match. Amplification used 60 Vbeta primers and 13 Jbeta primers. Using immunoSEQ multiplex PCR, the repertoire was profiled, and TCRdb retains in-frame clones only, with some absent. Recorded here are 130,000 or so clones; the top ten clones represent about 1.6%. This clonotype was sampled from a woman aged 40 to 55 in good health and CMV-seronegative. The sequencing sample was made of PBMCs. The chain recombines TRBV11-3 with TRBJ2-5; 14 positions agree with TRBD2. CDR3 sequence reads: CASSLGTSGGEETQYF. In DNA, the CDR3 is TGTGCCAGCAGCCTTGGGACTAGCGGGGGAGAAGAGACCCAGTACTTC.